The 30 T cell receptor beta chains given below trace back to one sample, sequenced in a study of cytomegalovirus exposure and HLA in healthy donors. Both 60 Vbeta primers and 13 Jbeta primers went into the PCR. The repertoire was sequenced with immunoSEQ multiplex PCR; TCRdb's copy has only in-frame clones and lacks some. The table shows about 100,000 clones, with roughly 80% occurring only once. The sample was PBMCs. The receptors were gathered from a woman aged 60-75 years in good health and CMV-seronegative.

This clone was seen only once. This chain joins TRBV4-1 and TRBJ2-5, with D perhaps matching TRBD1 (5 bases). The J call is in doubt because the DNA end fits TRBJ2-7 better. This CDR3 has 15 amino acids. Germline values: CDR1 MGHRA, CDR2 YSYEKL. The DNA for the CDR3 is TGCGCCAGCAGCCCTAACGGACATACCTCCTACGAGCAGTACTTC. This sequence encodes CASSPNGHTSYEQYF.

This clone was seen a few times. V gene TRBV7-2 combines with J gene TRBJ1-5, with D perhaps matching TRBD1 (6 bases). Germline assignment: CDR1 SGHTA and CDR2 FQGNSA. The CDR3 covers 13 residues. V dropped 3 bases and J dropped 5 bases, with 8 bases sitting between them. Here the CDR3 DNA reads TGTGCCAGCAGCTTCCGGACAGATCAGCCCCAGCATTTT. Translating it yields CASSFRTDQPQHF.

The chain combines TRBV5-4 with TRBJ1-2; 8 nucleotides agree with TRBD1. Per the germline V gene, CDR1 is SGHNT and CDR2 is YYREEE (reference sequence). The CDR3 is made up of 16 amino acids. After removal of 3 bases from V and 7 bases from J, the junction contained 14 bases not matched to a gene. Here the CDR3 DNA reads TGTGCCAGCAGCTATACAGGGGGTAGCGTTCGCGTTGGCTACACCTTC. Its translation is CASSYTGGSVRVGYTF.

This clone was detected once. CDR3 region: CASSQGLAGGYNEQFF. The CDR3 DNA is TGCGCCAGCAGCCAAGGACTAGCGGGGGGCTACAATGAGCAGTTCTTC. V gene TRBV4-3 combines with J gene TRBJ2-1; TRBD2 aligns across 13 bases. V shed 1 base and J 3 bases; nucleotides not matched to a gene: 0. The germline gives CDR1 LGHNA, CDR2 YSLEER. CDR3 length: 16 amino acids.

This clone was recorded a few times. The chain recombines TRBV20-1 with TRBJ1-1; D is possibly TRBD1 (5 bases). The CDR3 has 10 amino acids. Germline V gene sequence: CDR1 DFQATT, CDR2 SNEGSKA (reference sequence). V shed 7 bases and J shed 11 bases, with 14 bases lying between them. The CDR3 sequence: CSVATGGAFF. The CDR3 DNA reads TGCAGTGTCGCGACCGGGGGTGCTTTCTTT.

The rearrangement joins TRBV28 to TRBJ1-2, with 12 bases fitting TRBD1. Germline V gene data show CDR1 as MDHEN and CDR2 as SYDVKM. This CDR3 has 16 residues. J was trimmed by 4 bases and V by 4 bases; bases with no gene match: 7. In DNA form, the CDR3 reads TGTGCCAGCAGTTCCCCGGGACAGGGGGCTTTCTATGGCTACACCTTC. Translating gives CASSSPGQGAFYGYTF.

This chain links TRBV4-3 with TRBJ1-1; 7 bases are a match to TRBD1. Germline-derived CDR1 and CDR2 are LGHNA and YSLEER. The CDR3 loop spans 16 amino acids. The V segment lost 0 bases and the J segment 2 bases; nucleotides outside the gene matches: 6. The CDR3 loop reads CASSQEPGQANTEAFF. CDR3 bases: TGCGCCAGCAGCCAAGAACCTGGACAGGCCAACACTGAAGCTTTCTTT.

The chain carries TRBV30 and TRBJ2-5; TRBD1 matches 12 bases. The DNA end lines up better with TRBJ2-7; the J call may be wrong. Germline V gives CDR1 GTSNPN, CDR2 SVGIG (reference sequence). This CDR3 comprises 14 residues. CDR3 nucleotide sequence: TGTGCCTGGAATCGGGGACAGGGGGCCGACGAGCAGTACTTC. Translating gives CAWNRGQGADEQYF.

The chain has TRBV6-5 and TRBJ2-5, with 11 bases fitting TRBD1. The junction had 0 bases not matched to a gene; V was cut back by 2 bases and J by 4 bases. In germline, CDR1 is MNHEY, CDR2 SVGAGI. CDR3 size: 14 residues. CDR3 sequence: CASSYGTGGETQYF. The DNA for the CDR3 is TGTGCCAGCAGTTACGGGACAGGGGGAGAGACCCAGTACTTC.

The rearrangement links TRBV7-8 to TRBJ1-1, with D tentatively TRBD1 (5 bases). Trimming left V 5 bases short and J 5 bases short, with 15 bases between. The V gene's germline CDR1 is SGHVS and CDR2 FQNEAQ. The CDR3 is 14 residues long. The CDR3 loop is CASSPAAGGTEAFF. The DNA of the CDR3 is TGTGCCAGCAGCCCGGCCGCCGGGGGGACTGAAGCTTTCTTT.

V is TRBV19 and J is TRBJ2-7, with 9 bases that match TRBD1. Germline assignment: CDR1 LNHDA and CDR2 SQIVND (reference sequence). V was pared by 3 bases and J by 2 bases, with 5 bases of the junction left unmatched. This CDR3 has 15 amino acids. For the CDR3, the DNA is TGTGCCAGTAGTATCTTCGGACAGGGGCCCTACGAGCAGTACTTC. Protein product: CASSIFGQGPYEQYF.

This chain links TRBV30 with TRBJ1-4, with D perhaps TRBD1 (6 bases). V was clipped by 0 bases and J by 5 bases, with 10 bases between them. This CDR3 spans 14 amino acids. Looked up from germline, CDR1 is GTSNPN and CDR2 is SVGIG (reference sequence). The CDR3: CAWSVGGENEKLFF. CDR3 sequence (DNA): TGTGCCTGGAGTGTAGGGGGAGAAAATGAAAAACTGTTTTTT.

The chain combines TRBV7-9 with TRBJ2-7, with 9 bases that match TRBD1. CDR3 length: 14 residues. Germline trimming cut 5 bases from V and 4 bases from J; bases unmatched to any gene: 6. Germline assignment: CDR1 SEHNR and CDR2 FQNEAQ (reference sequence). In nucleotides, the CDR3 is TGTGCCAGCAGCCTAGACAGGGGGATATACGAGCAGTACTTC. The encoded protein is CASSLDRGIYEQYF.

This clone has just a few counts. The J gene is TRBJ2-7, the V gene TRBV5-1; 11 bases match TRBD2. The V and J ends lost 0 bases and 4 bases, in that order; junction bases with no gene match: 3. CDR3 size: 15 residues. CDR1 and CDR2 (germline): SGHRS, YFSETQ. The CDR3 coding sequence is TGCGCCAGCAGCTTGGTAGGGACTAGCGGTTACGAGCAGTACTTC. Its translation is CASSLVGTSGYEQYF.

In this sample, this clone turned up a few times. V is TRBV7-9 and J is TRBJ1-1, with TRBD1 as a possible D gene (5 bases). With 1 base removed from V and 5 bases from J, the gap between germline ends came to 11 bases. Germline CDR1 reads SEHNR; CDR2 reads FQNEAQ (reference sequence). There are 14 residues in the CDR3. The CDR3, as DNA: TGTGCCAGCAGCTTAGGGGGCTTGGGAACTGAAGCTTTCTTT. Its protein product is CASSLGGLGTEAFF.

The chain combines TRBV18 with TRBJ2-1; tentatively, D is TRBD2 (5 bases). Germline V CDR1 and CDR2: KGHSH, LQKENI. CDR3 length: 13 amino acids. Trimming took 4 bases from V and 7 from J, leaving 11 bases between them. The CDR3 reads CASSRTGVNEQFF. Written as DNA, the CDR3 is TGTGCCAGCTCACGAACCGGGGTTAATGAGCAGTTCTTC.

This chain links TRBV4-3 with TRBJ2-1; a possible D gene is TRBD2 (5 bases). Germline CDR1 LGHNA, CDR2 YSLEER. This CDR3 is 15 amino acids long. The V gene lost 5 bases and the J gene lost 3 bases, with 14 bases spanning the gap. The CDR3 DNA sequence: TGCGCCAGCAGCGAAAAGCCGGGAATCTACAATGAGCAGTTCTTC. The encoded protein is CASSEKPGIYNEQFF.

The chain recombines TRBV7-2 with TRBJ1-2; 8 bases align to TRBD1. Looked up from germline, CDR1 is SGHTA and CDR2 is FQGNSA. The trim removed 4 bases at V and 5 bases at J, leaving 9 bases unmatched. The CDR3 covers 15 residues. As DNA, the CDR3 is TGTGCCAGCAGCTCCCCGGACAGGGACGGTTATGGCTACACCTTC. It is translated as CASSSPDRDGYGYTF.

This CDR3 reads CAWSGLLRDRGLAGNTIYF. The CDR3 DNA sequence: TGTGCCTGGAGTGGGCTTCTCCGGGACAGGGGGTTAGCTGGAAACACCATATATTTT. This chain connects TRBV30 to TRBJ1-3, with 11 bases that match TRBD1. CDR1 is GTSNPN, CDR2 SVGIG, per germline (reference sequence). V shed 1 base, J shed 2 bases, and the junction held 13 bases outside the gene matches. This CDR3 has 19 residues.

The V call is TRBV19, the J call TRBJ2-1; weak D call: TRBD1 (5 bases). CDR1 is LNHDA, CDR2 SQIVND, per germline (reference sequence). The CDR3 is 13 amino acids. V lost 11 bases, J lost 2 bases, and 13 bases lay in between. The CDR3 sequence: CASKGPPYNEQFF. CDR3 in DNA: TGTGCCTCCAAGGGGCCCCCCTACAATGAGCAGTTCTTC.

The genes are TRBV6-5 and TRBJ1-1; D unclear. The CDR3 has 14 residues. Trimming cost V 0 bases and J 0 bases, with 5 bases left between them. Germline loops: CDR1 MNHEY, CDR2 SVGAGI. CDR3 protein: CASSYSRMNTEAFF. CDR3 nucleotide sequence: TGTGCCAGCAGTTACTCGCGGATGAACACTGAAGCTTTCTTT.

The CDR3 bases are TGTGCCAGCAGCGCCGCGTACGACAGCTCTGGAAACACCATATATTTT. Amino acids: CASSAAYDSSGNTIYF. The J gene is TRBJ1-3, the V gene TRBV5-6; a weak D match, TRBD1 (5 bases). The CDR3 covers 16 residues. Germline V gives CDR1 SGHDT, CDR2 YYEEEE. Trimming removed 4 bases from V and 0 bases from J, with 14 bases in between.

V is TRBV5-1 and J is TRBJ2-7; 9 bases are a match to TRBD1. Germline V gene lookup returns CDR1 SGHRS and CDR2 YFSETQ. Trimming took 0 bases from V and 1 from J; bases not matched to a gene: 5. This CDR3 has 16 amino acids. Written as DNA, the CDR3 is TGCGCCAGCAGCTTGGCCACGGGACAGGGTTCCTACGAGCAGTACTTC. It yields the protein CASSLATGQGSYEQYF.

The chain recombines TRBV23-1 with TRBJ2-1; D is ambiguous. TRBV23-1 is noted as an ORF with a role that remains uncertain. The length of the CDR3 is 12 residues. Trimming removed 11 bases at V and 0 bases at J, with 8 bases between. CDR3 nucleotides: TGCGCCGGGCATTGCTCCTACAATGAGCAGTTCTTC. This sequence encodes CAGHCSYNEQFF.

The gene calls are TRBV5-6 and TRBJ1-2; D gene ambiguous. The germline V gene encodes CDR1 SGHDT and CDR2 YYEEEE. The CDR3 runs 13 residues. Trimming left V 4 bases short and J 4 bases short, with 11 bases between. CDR3 sequence reads: CASSASVAYGYTF. In DNA, the CDR3 is TGTGCCAGCAGCGCAAGCGTGGCCTATGGCTACACCTTC.

The rearrangement links TRBV7-6 to TRBJ2-5; D is perhaps TRBD2 (6 bases). This CDR3 is 14 amino acids long. Trimming stripped 1 base from V and 5 bases from J, with 11 bases between. Germline lookup yields CDR1 SGHVS and CDR2 FNYEAQ. DNA of the CDR3: TGTGCCAGCAGCTTAGGTGGAGGGTCTGAGACCCAGTACTTC. Its protein is CASSLGGGSETQYF.

This chain links TRBV9 with TRBJ1-1, with D maybe TRBD1 (5 bases). The germline V gene has CDR1 SGDLS and CDR2 YYNGEE. This CDR3 has 16 residues. Trimming shortened V by 0 bases and J by 3 bases, and 15 bases separated the two germline ends. The CDR3 loop reads CASSVGGGEWDTEAFF. The CDR3 nucleotides read TGTGCCAGCAGCGTAGGAGGAGGGGAATGGGACACTGAAGCTTTCTTT. Full variable domain (remainder filled in from reference TRBV9 and TRBJ1-1): DSGVTQTPKHLITATGQRVTLRCSPRSGDLSVYWYQQSLDQGLQFLIQYYNGEERAKGNILERFSAQQFPDLHSELNLSSLELGDSALYFCASSVGGGEWDTEAFFGQGTRLTVV.

The chain joins TRBV9 to TRBJ2-3; 11 bases align to TRBD2. V shed 4 bases, J shed 4 bases, and the junction held 8 bases outside the gene matches. CDR1 SGDLS and CDR2 YYNGEE come from the germline V gene. This CDR3 is built from 16 residues. The CDR3 loop is CASSSPSSGGADTQYF. CDR3 sequence (DNA): TGTGCCAGCAGCTCCCCTAGTAGCGGGGGGGCAGATACGCAGTATTTT.

A note on this clone: The junction and the germline gene differ at one end; a read error may be behind it. Additional DNA sequences in this sample encode the identical CDR3. The rearrangement joins TRBV7-2 to TRBJ2-1; D is uncertain. The CDR3 contains 13 residues. Germline V lookup: CDR1 SGHTA, CDR2 FQGNSA. The CDR3 DNA reads as TGTGCTAGCAGCCTCGAATTGGGCGATGAGCAGTTCTTC. Translation: CASSLELGDEQFF.

The CDR3 region is CASSLGPGTYNSPLHF. CDR3 nucleotides: TGTGCCAGCAGCTTAGGCCCAGGGACCTATAATTCACCCCTCCACTTT. This chain joins TRBV7-2 and TRBJ1-6; possibly TRBD1 for D (5 bases). CDR3 size: 16 residues. In germline, CDR1 is SGHTA, CDR2 FQGNSA. V lost 1 base to trimming and J lost 2 bases, with 9 bases between them.